This T cell receptor beta chain was observed in a study of T cells after yellow fever vaccination. Via MiXCR, TCRdb re-called the 5' RACE reads, giving one row per CDR3 protein. This repertoire shows 310,000 or so distinct CDR3 sequences, about 6.6% found once; its top ten account for over 15%. V dropped 4 bases and J dropped 2 bases, with 6 bases sitting between them. The length of the CDR3 is 13 residues. CDR1 is MNHNS and CDR2 is SASEGT in the germline V gene. This material consisted of PBMCs, taken about 49 days after the first yellow fever vaccination. The chain combines TRBV6-1 with TRBJ1-5; D not certain. The source is a man aged 18 to 30 who received the YFV17D yellow fever vaccine. The CDR3 region is CASSARGNQPQHF. The CDR3 DNA follows: TGTGCCAGCAGTGCGAGGGGCAATCAGCCCCAGCATTTT.